A selection of T cell receptor beta chains follows, all from one sample in a study of spatial heterogeneity in lung cancer. TCRdb analysed the 5' RACE reads with MiXCR anew, one entry per CDR3 protein. The sample carries under 11,000 distinct CDR3 sequences, roughly 5.5% recorded once. Sequencing was performed on PBMCs, taken at surgery. The source of these receptors is a male donor with early-stage non-small cell lung cancer. Each CDR3 is given without its conserved first and last residue.

v_call cdr3_aa
TRBV28 ASSFGLDGYT
TRBV7-9 ASGSSGGQITYEQY
TRBV21-1 ASSNFAPTGGNYEQY
TRBV29-1 SARKTASGNTIY
TRBV28 ATIQGDRLGEIYGYT
TRBV28 ASKVGGTRTASGVLT
TRBV5-1 ASIRTGTNEQF
TRBV28 ASSWPGLGSYEQY
TRBV29-1 SVERGSYGYT
TRBV6-5 ASKGGQPQH
TRBV7-9 ASRGQGDEQF
TRBV29-1 SVWEGAAF
TRBV21-1 ASSTLTSWGFGELF
TRBV29-1 SVKPGQTYEQY
TRBV27 ASSPGGGGSSYNEQF
TRBV7-2 ASSLGQGNYGYT
TRBV3-1 ASSQAWRNQPQH
TRBV28 ASSPLRADRPNGYT
TRBV6-5 ASSYSLADQETQY
TRBV24-1 ATSDGSQETQY
TRBV2 ASTGRAQRGAVNGYT
TRBV4-2 ASSQDAASRETQY
TRBV5-5 ASSLATGDPYEQY
TRBV5-1 ASSGSYEQY
TRBV6-5 ASSRDIRGNTIY
TRBV9 ASSVGLAGGLGELF
TRBV19 ASSIDGPSGSGELF
TRBV6-5 ASSPGQGNEQF